The entry that follows covers one T cell receptor (beta chain) sequence. Its target is not known. The germline V gene encodes CDR1 SGHTA and CDR2 FQGNSA. Trimming removed 4 bases at V and 6 bases at J, with 13 bases between. The CDR3 consists of 13 residues. Central memory, naive, regulatory and stem cell-like memory CD4+ cells were sorted by CD45RO/CCR7/CD25/CD127/CD95/CD27. This sample stems from a study of beta chain features in type 1 diabetes. Overall study: Examination spanned roughly 110 million sorted cells from all samples. Study-wide results and limits: TCRB rearrangement may or may not be influenced by HLA type; here this remained unresolved. VDJ junctions in type 1 diabetes patients carried more deletions and fewer insertions. Moderate yet significant TCRB CDR3 shortening was seen in Type 1 diabetes patients in all four CD4+ subsets.

Expressed TCRB transcripts got sequenced, as all isolated RNA was reverse transcribed. The repertoire was sequenced with immunoSEQ multiplex PCR; TCRdb's copy has only in-frame clones and lacks some. The top ten clones hold roughly 0.028% of a sample with around 250,000 clones, 20% of them seen once. The sequenced sample was naive CD4+ T cells from blood. This sequence was found in a woman aged 40 to 50 with type 1 diabetes. The gene calls are TRBV7-2 and TRBJ2-7; D is perhaps TRBD1 (6 bases). The CDR3 bases are TGTGCCAGCAGCTGGGATGCAGGGGCCGAGCAGTACTTC. Protein product: CASSWDAGAEQYF. Full variable domain (rest looked up from reference TRBV7-2 and TRBJ2-7): GAGVSQSPSNKVTEKGKDVELRCDPISGHTALYWYRQSLGQGLEFLIYFQGNSAPDKSGLPSDRFSAERTGGSVSTLTIQRTQQEDSAVYLCASSWDAGAEQYFGPGTRLTVT.